Listed here is a single T cell receptor beta chain. Its specificity is unknown. In a library made to pick up alpha chains, this beta chain is a stray read with a size that means little. The data were obtained in a study of spatial heterogeneity in lung cancer. Sample time point: sample taken at primary tumor resection. Samples were donated by 72 untreated early-stage non-small cell lung cancer patients. Individual TCR cDNA molecules each bore their own unique molecular identifier. TCRdb reprocessed the 5' RACE reads via MiXCR and lists one record per CDR3 protein. Of 15,000 to 20,000 distinct CDR3 sequences in the sample, more than 9% are singletons; the top ten hold roughly 20%. Study results and limitations: Ubiquitous and regional nonsynonymous mutation counts were tracked by ubiquitous and regional expanded TCR counts, respectively. For expanded intratumoral alpha and beta TCRs, counts tracked tumor mutation counts.

Germline assignment: CDR1 MDHEN and CDR2 SYDVKM. With 7 bases removed from V and 6 bases from J, the gap between germline ends came to 12 bases. The CDR3 is 12 residues long. The source material was lung tumor tissue, sampled at surgery. The receptor comes from a female donor with early-stage non-small cell lung cancer. The chain recombines TRBV28 with TRBJ1-2, with unresolved D. The CDR3 DNA follows: TGTGCCAGCATCGGGAAAGGGCATGGCTACACCTTC. It specifies CASIGKGHGYTF.